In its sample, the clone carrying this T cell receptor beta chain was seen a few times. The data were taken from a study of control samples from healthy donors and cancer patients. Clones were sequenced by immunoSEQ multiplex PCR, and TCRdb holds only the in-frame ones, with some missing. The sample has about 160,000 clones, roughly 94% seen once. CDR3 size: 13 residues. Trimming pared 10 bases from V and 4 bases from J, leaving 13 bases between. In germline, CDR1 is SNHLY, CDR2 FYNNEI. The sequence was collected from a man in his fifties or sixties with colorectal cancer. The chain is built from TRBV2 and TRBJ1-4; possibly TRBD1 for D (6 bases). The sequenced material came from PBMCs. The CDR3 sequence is CATQGQSNEKLFF. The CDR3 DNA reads TGTGCCACCCAAGGACAGAGTAATGAAAAACTGTTTTTT.